This note documents a single TCR beta chain sequence. Its antigen is currently unknown. Trimming removed 4 bases at V and 0 bases at J, with 9 bases between. The length of the CDR3 is 14 residues. From germline, CDR1 is SNHLY and CDR2 FYNNEI. The data originate from a study of vaccination effects on CD4 cells after COVID-19. Across the study: After vaccination, a few convalescent patients were sampled at early and late time points. Following the second dose by a median of 72 days, the post-vaccine samples were obtained. Peptides at roughly 10 ug/ml and IL-2 at 10 IU/ml were added to some 1.9 million PBMC per well. Study conclusions and caveats: There was marked clonal contraction among infection- and vaccine-induced clones late after vaccination.

Clones were read by immunoSEQ multiplex PCR, and TCRdb kept only the in-frame ones, dropping some. The sample lists tens of thousands of clones, about four fifths seen once, with approximately 5.1% in the top ten. Scientists isolated CD4+ T cells after an approximately 10-day culture period ended. The person's infection with SARS-CoV-2, confirmed by PCR, took place between March and December 2020. Each participant was given two doses of one vaccine (BNT162b2 or mRNA-1273). The chain joins TRBV2 to TRBJ1-1, with a possible D match to TRBD1 (6 bases). This receptor was obtained from a human donor who had a prior SARS-CoV-2 infection. The source material was CD4+ T cells from PBMCs cultured without peptide, sampled after COVID-19 vaccination. In DNA form, the CDR3 reads TGTGCCAGCAGTGTACAGGGAATGAACACTGAAGCTTTCTTT. Encoded protein: CASSVQGMNTEAFF.